Presented here are 26 T cell receptor beta chains from one specimen sequenced in a study of T cell responses to AZD1222 COVID-19 vaccine. Produced via immunoSEQ multiplex PCR; TCRdb's table is partial and in-frame only. The repertoire holds around 190,000 clones, with approximately 93% as singletons. The specimen comprised peripheral blood, sampled 28 days after the second AZD1222 dose. Receptor source: an adult who received the AZD1222 COVID-19 vaccine.

This chain connects TRBV2 to TRBJ1-5; possible D gene TRBD1, 6 bases. CDR1 SNHLY and CDR2 FYNNEI come from the germline V gene. The CDR3 runs 14 residues. V was clipped by 6 bases and J by 1 base, with 10 bases between them. The CDR3 loop is CASRQGISNQPQHF. In nucleotides, the CDR3 is TGTGCCAGCAGGCAGGGGATAAGCAATCAGCCCCAGCATTTT.

The chain is built from TRBV11-2 and TRBJ2-3; 10 nucleotides agree with TRBD2. The V and J ends lost 0 bases and 1 base, in that order; junction bases with no gene match: 4. CDR1 and CDR2 from the germline V gene are SGHAT and FQNNGV. This CDR3 contains 17 residues. The CDR3 region is CASSLDRSGGGTDTQYF. DNA for the CDR3: TGTGCCAGCAGCTTAGATCGGAGCGGGGGGGGCACAGATACGCAGTATTTT.

This clone was counted only a few times. In DNA, the CDR3 is TGCGCCAGCAGCCAAGATCAACTGACTGATGCCTACACCTTC. As protein: CASSQDQLTDAYTF. The rearrangement joins TRBV4-1 to TRBJ1-2; D is unresolved. Germline V gene sequence: CDR1 MGHRA, CDR2 YSYEKL. This CDR3 has 14 amino acids. V was clipped by 0 bases and J by 10 bases, with 15 bases between them.

The chain couples TRBV6-1 to TRBJ1-3; the D gene is possibly TRBD1 (6 bases). The CDR3 spans 17 residues. V lost 2 bases to trimming and J lost 3 bases, with 17 bases between them. CDR1 MNHNS and CDR2 SASEGT come from the germline V gene. The CDR3 DNA is TGTGCCAGCAGTGAACGCAGTGGGGGGGCAAGTGGAAACACCATATATTTT. Its protein product is CASSERSGGASGNTIYF.

This sequence joins TRBV9 and TRBJ2-6, with D maybe TRBD1 (5 bases). Germline V CDR1 and CDR2: SGDLS, YYNGEE. The CDR3 runs 15 residues. V dropped 3 bases and J dropped 0 bases, with 7 bases sitting between them. The CDR3 sequence: CASSGQSSGANVLTF. The CDR3 nucleotides are TGTGCCAGCAGCGGACAGAGCTCTGGGGCCAACGTCCTGACTTTC.

There are a few counts of this clone. The chain combines TRBV23-1 with TRBJ2-4; D remains unclear. TRBV23-1 has ORF status, its function being uncertain. CDR3 size: 12 residues. V gave up 4 bases and J gave up 13 bases, with 14 bases separating them. The CDR3 nucleotides read TGCGCCAGCAGTCGTAAGGCGAAACGGCAGTACTTC. Its protein is CASSRKAKRQYF.

The CDR3 DNA sequence: TGTGCCAGCAGCGGGGACAGGGGGCGTAAGAGAGAGACCCAGTACTTC. Its protein product is CASSGDRGRKRETQYF. The chain joins TRBV27 to TRBJ2-5; 12 bases map to TRBD1. This CDR3 has 16 amino acids. Germline CDR1 MNHEY, CDR2 SMNVEV (reference sequence). Trimming cost V 6 bases and J 4 bases; bases outside gene matches: 9.

V is TRBV5-4 and J is TRBJ1-2, with a weak D call TRBD1 (5 bases). Trimming cost V 7 bases and J 6 bases, with 34 bases left between them. This CDR3 has 19 residues. CDR1 SGHNT and CDR2 YYREEE come from the germline V gene (reference sequence). CDR3 sequence reads: CASQLRKGSLSSAGDGYTF. The CDR3 region has the DNA TGTGCCAGCCAACTGCGAAAGGGCAGTCTGTCCTCGGCGGGGGATGGCTACACCTTC.

The chain joins TRBV18 to TRBJ1-6; a possible D gene is TRBD1 (6 bases). V was cut by 4 bases and J by 9 bases, with 16 bases left in between. The germline gives CDR1 KGHSH, CDR2 LQKENI. The CDR3 has 15 amino acids. CDR3 residues: CASSLNGGAGSPLHF. For the CDR3, the DNA is TGTGCCAGCTCACTCAACGGGGGCGCAGGTTCACCCCTCCACTTT.

This clone was observed once. This CDR3 reads CSAGTGFNEQYF. CDR3 DNA sequence: TGCAGCGCCGGGACAGGGTTCAACGAGCAGTACTTC. The chain combines TRBV29-1 with TRBJ2-7; 9 bases are shared with TRBD1. CDR1 is SQVTM, CDR2 ANQGSEA, per germline. CDR3 length: 12 residues. J was trimmed by 5 bases and V by 7 bases; bases with no gene match: 6.

The J gene is TRBJ2-1, the V gene TRBV2; 9 bases align to TRBD2. The germline V gene encodes CDR1 SNHLY and CDR2 FYNNEI. The junction had 8 bases not matched to a gene; V was cut back by 6 bases and J by 8 bases. This CDR3 contains 14 residues. DNA of the CDR3: TGTGCCAGCAGGGCTAGCGGGAAGGGTCATGAGCAGTTCTTC. This gives the protein CASRASGKGHEQFF.

This clone turned up a few times. The J gene is TRBJ1-1, the V gene TRBV10-2; TRBD1 agrees at 8 bases. Trimming cost V 4 bases and J 4 bases; bases outside gene matches: 5. The CDR3 extends over 14 amino acids. CDR1 is WSHSY and CDR2 is SAAADI in the germline V gene. The CDR3 nucleotides are TGCGCCAGCAGTGTTGACAGGGGAGGCACTGAAGCTTTCTTT. Residues: CASSVDRGGTEAFF.

CDR3 nucleotide sequence: TGTGCCAGCAGTCTTGGGACTAGCGGGGGGATTGATACGCAGTATTTT. As protein: CASSLGTSGGIDTQYF. The chain carries TRBV27 and TRBJ2-3; 15 nucleotides align to TRBD2. The germline CDR1 and CDR2 sequences are MNHEY and SMNVEV (reference sequence). The CDR3 is made up of 16 amino acids. V gave up 5 bases and J gave up 6 bases; unmatched junction bases: 6.

The gene calls are TRBV27 and TRBJ1-2; weak D call: TRBD1 (6 bases). Germline lookup yields CDR1 MNHEY and CDR2 SMNVEV (reference sequence). This CDR3 region has 14 residues. The V and J ends lost 3 bases and 4 bases respectively, with 12 bases between them. The CDR3 DNA reads as TGTGCCAGCAGTTTCGGGGGGCCCGGCTATGGCTACACCTTC. Translation: CASSFGGPGYGYTF.

About this clone itself: Within the sample, other DNA sequences also encode this same CDR3. J is TRBJ2-2 and V is TRBV18; D tentatively reads TRBD1 or TRBD2 (5 bases each). Germline V lookup: CDR1 KGHSH, CDR2 LQKENI. The CDR3 extends over 16 amino acids. V lost 0 bases and J lost 4, with 12 bases in between. CDR3 sequence (DNA): TGTGCCAGCTCACCACCTTGGGGGAGCGGCACCGGGGAGCTGTTTTTT. Its translation is CASSPPWGSGTGELFF.

The V gene is TRBV20-1, the J gene TRBJ2-1; 13 bases match TRBD2. CDR3 length equals 21 residues. The V gene's germline CDR1 is DFQATT and CDR2 SNEGSKA (reference sequence). V trimming: 3 bases; J trimming: 2 bases; junction bases outside the gene matches: 19. The CDR3 sequence: CSASNIWGTGTSGTTYNEQFF. In DNA, the CDR3 is TGCAGTGCTAGTAACATTTGGGGGACAGGGACTAGCGGGACGACCTACAATGAGCAGTTCTTC.

The chain has TRBV19 and TRBJ1-1, with no clear D. There are 13 residues in the CDR3. Trimming removed 7 bases at V and 6 bases at J, with 15 bases between. From germline, CDR1 is LNHDA and CDR2 SQIVND (reference sequence). The chain's CDR3 is CASTSRVGSEAFF. The CDR3 DNA sequence: TGTGCCAGTACTTCGAGGGTAGGGTCTGAAGCTTTCTTT.

The rearrangement links TRBV15 to TRBJ1-1; the D is unclear. The CDR3 has 15 amino acids. With 1 base removed from V and 3 bases from J, the gap between germline ends came to 12 bases. CDR1 is LNHNV, CDR2 YYDKDF, per germline (reference sequence). The CDR3 sequence: CATSRAAPRDTEAFF. CDR3 in DNA: TGTGCCACCAGCAGAGCGGCCCCCCGGGACACTGAAGCTTTCTTT.

V and J are TRBV11-3 and TRBJ2-7; tentative D call: TRBD2 (6 bases). Trimming shortened V by 0 bases and J by 6 bases, and 9 bases separated the two germline ends. Germline V gene lookup returns CDR1 SGHNT and CDR2 YENEEA. This CDR3 contains 13 residues. As DNA, the CDR3 is TGTGCCAGCAGCTTAGAGGCGGGGACCGAGCAGTACTTC. Translating it yields CASSLEAGTEQYF.

The V and J genes are TRBV18 and TRBJ1-1; D is uncertain. Germline V CDR1 and CDR2: KGHSH, LQKENI. V was pared by 6 bases and J by 4 bases, with 12 bases between. The CDR3 spans 13 residues. CDR3 region: CASSQGRATEAFF. The DNA of the CDR3 is TGTGCCAGCTCCCAAGGACGGGCCACTGAAGCTTTCTTT.

This chain connects TRBV25-1 to TRBJ1-2, with 9 bases that match TRBD1. The germline V gene encodes CDR1 MGHDK and CDR2 SYGVNS. The CDR3 spans 13 residues. V lost 8 bases, J lost 7 bases, and 8 bases stayed unmatched. CDR3 sequence reads: CASVDRGFGGYTF. The CDR3 coding sequence is TGTGCCAGCGTGGACAGGGGTTTTGGTGGCTACACCTTC.

J is TRBJ2-5 and V is TRBV30; 15 nucleotides agree with TRBD2. The CDR3 covers 19 residues. V was clipped by 2 bases and J by 4 bases; unmatched bases: 14. In germline, CDR1 is GTSNPN, CDR2 SVGIG (reference sequence). CDR3 residues: CAWSRERTSGRGVGETQYF. In DNA form, the CDR3 reads TGTGCCTGGAGTAGAGAGCGGACTAGCGGGAGGGGAGTAGGAGAGACCCAGTACTTC.

The V gene is TRBV27, the J gene TRBJ2-7; possibly TRBD2 for D (6 bases). The V and J ends lost 6 bases and 2 bases respectively, with 20 bases between them. There are 16 residues in the CDR3. Germline-derived CDR1 and CDR2 are MNHEY and SMNVEV (reference sequence). CDR3 in DNA: TGTGCCAGCAGCCCGCTGGGGGGTAAGAGTCCCTACGAGCAGTACTTC. Protein product: CASSPLGGKSPYEQYF.

V usage is TRBV6-6 and J usage is TRBJ1-4; D remains ambiguous. Germline values: CDR1 MNHNY, CDR2 SVGAGI (reference sequence). The length of the CDR3 is 15 residues. V was pared by 5 bases and J by 1 base, with 11 bases between. CDR3 loop: CASSPQVITNEKLFF. In DNA, the CDR3 is TGTGCCAGCAGTCCGCAAGTTATAACTAATGAAAAACTGTTTTTT.

This rearrangement joins TRBV5-5 to TRBJ2-7; D is uncertain. V was pared by 4 bases and J by 6 bases, with 8 bases between. The germline V gene has CDR1 SGHKS and CDR2 YYEKEE (reference sequence). CDR3 length: 11 residues. CDR3 sequence: CASSIRGEQYF. As DNA, the CDR3 is TGTGCCAGCAGCATCCGAGGCGAGCAGTACTTC.

The chain carries TRBV6-2 or TRBV6-3 and TRBJ1-5; 7 bases are shared with TRBD1. The V segment lost 2 bases and the J segment 7 bases; nucleotides outside the gene matches: 5. The CDR3 covers 14 residues. Per the germline V gene, CDR1 is MNHEY and CDR2 is SVGEGT. CDR3 sequence: CASSYQGGRQPQHF. CDR3 nucleotide sequence: TGTGCCAGCAGTTACCAAGGGGGCAGGCAGCCCCAGCATTTT.